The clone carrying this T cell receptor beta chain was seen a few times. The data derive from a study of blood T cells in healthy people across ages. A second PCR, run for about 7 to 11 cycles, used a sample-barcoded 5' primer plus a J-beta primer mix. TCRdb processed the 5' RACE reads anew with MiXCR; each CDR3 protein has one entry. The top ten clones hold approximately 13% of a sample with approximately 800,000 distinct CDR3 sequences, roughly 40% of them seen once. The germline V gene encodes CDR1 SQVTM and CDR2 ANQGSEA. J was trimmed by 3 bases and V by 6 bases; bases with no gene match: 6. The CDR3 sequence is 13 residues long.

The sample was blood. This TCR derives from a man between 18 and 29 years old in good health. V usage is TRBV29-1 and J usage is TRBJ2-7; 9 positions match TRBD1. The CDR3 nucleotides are TGCAGCGTAAAAGGGGGACAGGGCTACGAGCAGTACTTC. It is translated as CSVKGGQGYEQYF.